Each of the 24 T cell receptor beta chains below was sequenced from the same sample in a study of blood T cells in healthy people across ages. A J-beta primer mix and a sample-barcoded 5' primer were used in a second PCR of about 6 to 12 cycles. One entry per CDR3 protein, called by TCRdb with MiXCR from the 5' RACE reads. This table holds approximately 800,000 distinct CDR3 sequences, under 40% found once. Sequencing used blood. The receptor set was obtained from a man between 18 and 35 years old in good health.

The chain uses TRBV2 and TRBJ1-1; D unclear. Trimming left V 1 base short and J 1 base short, with 4 bases between. Germline V gives CDR1 SNHLY, CDR2 FYNNEI. The CDR3 totals 13 residues. CDR3 in DNA: TGTGCCAGCAGTGAAGTTGAGAACACTGAAGCTTTCTTT. As protein: CASSEVENTEAFF.

In this sample, this clonotype turned up a few times. The rearrangement uses TRBV20-1 and TRBJ2-3; TRBD1 is a possible D gene (6 bases). Germline loops: CDR1 DFQATT, CDR2 SNEGSKA (reference sequence). V was clipped by 3 bases and J by 4 bases, with 14 bases between them. The CDR3 covers 14 residues. CDR3 coding DNA: TGCAGTGCTAGCCAGACAGGTTCTGCAGATACGCAGTATTTT. Translated: CSASQTGSADTQYF.

This clonotype was counted at least ten times. The V gene is TRBV12-3 or TRBV12-4, the J gene TRBJ1-6; D is unresolved. The CDR3 runs to 15 residues. V gave up 1 base and J gave up 0 bases, with 4 bases separating them. The CDR3 region is CASSLGSSYNSPLHF. The CDR3 nucleotides are TGTGCCAGCAGTTTAGGGAGCTCCTATAATTCACCCCTCCACTTT.

The table lists this clonotype with many counts. The V gene is TRBV7-2, the J gene TRBJ1-2, with D unclear. This CDR3 spans 16 amino acids. From germline, CDR1 is SGHTA and CDR2 FQGNSA. The V end was cut by 4 bases, the J end by 4 bases, with 19 bases between. The CDR3 coding sequence is TGTGCCAGCAGCTCCAACTCCTTCGGACTGCGCTATGGCTACACCTTC. Translation gives CASSSNSFGLRYGYTF.

There are a few counts of this clonotype. The J gene is TRBJ2-1, the V gene TRBV2; 8 bases map to TRBD2. CDR3 length: 15 amino acids. The ends lost 6 bases at V and 5 bases at J; junction bases unmatched: 9. Germline V gene sequence: CDR1 SNHLY, CDR2 FYNNEI. CDR3 region: CASSPERGTNNEQFF. The CDR3 DNA is TGTGCCAGCAGCCCCGAGCGGGGGACTAACAATGAGCAGTTCTTC.

This clonotype was found a few times. The chain has TRBV5-1 and TRBJ1-1; 8 nucleotides align to TRBD1. Looked up from germline, CDR1 is SGHRS and CDR2 is YFSETQ. The CDR3 is made up of 15 amino acids. Trimming cost V 2 bases and J 1 base; bases outside gene matches: 4. The DNA for the CDR3 is TGCGCCAGCAGCTTTGAAGGGACAGGGAACACTGAAGCTTTCTTT. It codes for CASSFEGTGNTEAFF.

The CDR3 spells CASSEVDGRGTQYF. DNA of the CDR3: TGTGCCAGCAGTGAAGTCGATGGGCGGGGGACCCAGTACTTC. The rearrangement links TRBV6-1 to TRBJ2-5, with D perhaps TRBD2 (6 bases). The germline gives CDR1 MNHNS, CDR2 SASEGT. This CDR3 contains 14 residues. V was shortened by 1 base and J by 7 bases, with 13 bases between the two germline ends.

This clonotype was seen a few times. The chain has TRBV2 and TRBJ1-2; D ambiguous. The CDR3 extends over 13 amino acids. V was pared by 3 bases and J by 7 bases, with 12 bases between. The germline V gene has CDR1 SNHLY and CDR2 FYNNEI. DNA of the CDR3: TGTGCCAGCAGTGAGAGGGCGGAGGGTGGCTACACCTTC. It yields the protein CASSERAEGGYTF. The complete variable domain, with remaining parts taken from reference TRBV2 and TRBJ1-2, reads EPEVTQTPSHQVTQMGQEVILRCVPISNHLYFYWYRQILGQKVEFLVSFYNNEISEKSEIFDDQFSVERPDGSNFTLKIRSTKLEDSAMYFCASSERAEGGYTFGSGTRLTVV.

This chain joins TRBV6-6 and TRBJ2-2; TRBD2 matches at 12 bases. CDR1 is MNHNY and CDR2 is SVGAGI in the germline V gene (reference sequence). Germline trimming cut 6 bases from V and 4 bases from J; bases unmatched to any gene: 12. The CDR3 consists of 18 residues. CDR3 nucleotide sequence: TGTGCCAGCAGCGGAGGACTAGCGGGGCTAGGGAGCACCGGGGAGCTGTTTTTT. This sequence encodes CASSGGLAGLGSTGELFF.

This clonotype appeared a few times. The rearrangement uses TRBV6-1 and TRBJ1-1, with D possibly being TRBD1 (6 bases). Germline V gives CDR1 MNHNS, CDR2 SASEGT. This CDR3 is 17 amino acids long. Trimming removed 4 bases at V and 1 base at J, with 19 bases between. In DNA form, the CDR3 reads TGTGCCAGCAGTGCGGGCAGGGGATTTGGTTCGAACACTGAAGCTTTCTTT. Translation gives CASSAGRGFGSNTEAFF.

This clonotype was recorded only once. The chain uses TRBV6-5 and TRBJ1-1; TRBD1 matches at 9 bases. Germline loops: CDR1 MNHEY, CDR2 SVGAGI. Losses at the gene ends were 0 bases for V and 5 bases for J; bases not matched to a gene: 4. The CDR3 runs 15 residues. The CDR3 region is CASSYSTGGVTEAFF. The CDR3 bases are TGTGCCAGCAGTTACTCGACAGGGGGAGTGACTGAAGCTTTCTTT.

The CDR3 spells CASSGDTKETQYF. The CDR3 DNA follows: TGTGCCAGCAGTGGGGACACCAAAGAGACCCAGTACTTC. The chain joins TRBV2 to TRBJ2-5; D possibly corresponds to TRBD1 (6 bases). This CDR3 spans 13 amino acids. V lost 4 bases and J 3 bases, leaving 9 bases between the germline ends. Per germline, CDR1 SNHLY and CDR2 FYNNEI.

This clonotype was seen a few times. The chain recombines TRBV20-1 with TRBJ1-5; D may be TRBD1 (5 bases). The V gene's germline CDR1 is DFQATT and CDR2 SNEGSKA (reference sequence). The V gene lost 7 bases and the J gene lost 4 bases, with 20 bases spanning the gap. The CDR3 has 15 amino acids. The CDR3 sequence is CSVVRAVGRNQPQHF. CDR3 nucleotide sequence: TGCAGTGTCGTCAGGGCTGTTGGTCGAAATCAGCCCCAGCATTTT.

On this clonotype itself: With a much larger clone just one base away, this may be a read error. The chain uses TRBV27 and TRBJ2-3; 12 nucleotides line up with TRBD1. Looked up from germline, CDR1 is MNHEY and CDR2 is SMNVEV (reference sequence). The CDR3 has 14 amino acids. In DNA, the CDR3 is TGTGCCGGCAGTCCCGGGACAGGGGGCGATACGCAGTATTTT. Translation gives CAGSPGTGGDTQYF.

V and J are TRBV20-1 and TRBJ2-1; perhaps D is TRBD1 or TRBD2 (6 bases each). CDR1 and CDR2 (germline): DFQATT, SNEGSKA (reference sequence). This CDR3 spans 18 amino acids. V gave up 6 bases and J gave up 0 bases, with 24 bases separating them. For the CDR3, the DNA is TGCAGTGCCCCCATCCGCCCGGGGGCGGTAAGCTCCTACAATGAGCAGTTCTTC. Protein product: CSAPIRPGAVSSYNEQFF.

This clonotype appeared once. The V and J genes are TRBV29-1 and TRBJ2-3; D not resolved. Looked up from germline, CDR1 is SQVTM and CDR2 is ANQGSEA. The CDR3 sequence is 14 residues long. V was cut by 0 bases and J by 1 base, with 8 bases left in between. The CDR3 reads CSVEDTRRTDTQYF. CDR3 DNA sequence: TGCAGCGTTGAAGATACGAGGCGCACAGATACGCAGTATTTT.

This sequence joins TRBV14 and TRBJ2-3; no clear D gene. Trimming stripped 0 bases from V and 8 bases from J, with 6 bases between. The V gene's germline CDR1 is SGHDN and CDR2 FVKESK. This CDR3 is built from 12 residues. CDR3 coding DNA: TGTGCCAGCAGCCAAGATTCCGGTACGCAGTATTTT. The encoded protein is CASSQDSGTQYF.

This clonotype was counted ten times or more. The chain couples TRBV6-2 or TRBV6-3 to TRBJ2-5, with TRBD1 as a possible D gene (5 bases). This CDR3 region has 15 residues. The V gene's germline CDR1 is MNHEY and CDR2 SVGEGT. V lost 2 bases to trimming and J lost 1 base, with 11 bases between them. This CDR3 reads CASSYQPDSQETQYF. Written as DNA, the CDR3 is TGTGCCAGCAGTTACCAACCCGACAGCCAAGAGACCCAGTACTTC.

This clonotype showed up many times. The gene calls are TRBV12-3 or TRBV12-4 and TRBJ2-4; TRBD1 is a possible D gene (6 bases). The CDR3 runs 16 residues. Trimming took off 7 bases at V and 1 base at J, with 17 bases between the two ends. The CDR3 spells CASTPVGAGAKNIQYF. Here the CDR3 DNA reads TGTGCCAGCACGCCTGTGGGGGCAGGGGCCAAAAACATTCAGTACTTC.

With regard to this clonotype: A much larger clone lies one base from this, so it may be a read error. V gene TRBV12-3 or TRBV12-4 combines with J gene TRBJ2-3, with D tentatively TRBD2 (5 bases). The CDR3 totals 14 residues. V lost 6 bases to trimming and J lost 3 bases, with 13 bases between them. For the CDR3, the DNA is TGTGCCAGCAGACTTATCGGGATTACAGATACGCAGTATTTT. Translation gives CASRLIGITDTQYF.

The genes are TRBV24-1 and TRBJ2-1; possibly TRBD1 for D (6 bases). Trimming left V 6 bases short and J 9 bases short, with 17 bases between. Germline V CDR1 and CDR2: KGHDR, SFDVKD. CDR3 length: 14 residues. The CDR3: CATSRAGAGGEQFF. CDR3 DNA sequence: TGTGCCACCAGTAGGGCAGGGGCTGGAGGTGAGCAGTTCTTC.

The chain is built from TRBV20-1 and TRBJ1-5; 7 nucleotides match TRBD1. The germline V gene encodes CDR1 DFQATT and CDR2 SNEGSKA (reference sequence). The CDR3 is made up of 14 amino acids. V lost 1 base and J lost 7; bases outside the gene matches: 7. The CDR3 spells CSARARQGEQPQHF. The DNA of the CDR3 is TGCAGTGCTAGAGCTAGACAGGGCGAACAGCCCCAGCATTTT.

This clonotype has just a few counts. V and J are TRBV11-1 and TRBJ2-7; unclear D gene. CDR3 length: 13 residues. Germline V gives CDR1 SGHAT, CDR2 FQDESV (reference sequence). V gave up 2 bases and J gave up 7 bases, with 12 bases separating them. CDR3 sequence: CASSLQPVDEQYF. DNA of the CDR3: TGTGCCAGCAGCTTACAACCGGTGGATGAGCAGTACTTC.

Regarding this clonotype: A junction boundary mismatches the germline segment, possibly from a read error. This chain links TRBV4-1 with TRBJ2-3; 8 bases agree with TRBD2. Germline values: CDR1 MGHRA, CDR2 YSYEKL. There are 18 residues in the CDR3. CDR3 amino acids: CVSSQDPYGGAMTDTQYF. In DNA, the CDR3 is TGCGTCAGCAGCCAAGATCCCTACGGGGGGGCCATGACAGATACGCAGTATTTT.